This is a list of T cell receptor beta chains from one sample in a study of T cell responses to AZD1222 COVID-19 vaccine. TCRdb's copy holds only in-frame clones and misses some; the assay was immunoSEQ multiplex PCR. This table holds about 110,000 clones, about 86% found once. The input for sequencing was peripheral blood, taken on day 0 of AZD1222 vaccination. The receptor source for this set is an adult in good health. Both conserved end residues are part of each CDR3. Fields, in order: V gene, CDR3 protein.

TRBV18	CASSPQTVAGNTIYF
TRBV29-1	CSVGGGTTDTQYF
TRBV30	CAWSPILANEKLFF
TRBV11-3	CASSLGDRNTEAFF
TRBV6-5	CASSRTSTYNEQFF
TRBV27	CASSQGMDIQPQHF
TRBV4-1	CASSYVLGQGSYEQYF
TRBV7-9	CASSIEGSPLHF
TRBV10-2	CASTPGTPNQPQHF
TRBV20-1	CSASGTGYGYTF